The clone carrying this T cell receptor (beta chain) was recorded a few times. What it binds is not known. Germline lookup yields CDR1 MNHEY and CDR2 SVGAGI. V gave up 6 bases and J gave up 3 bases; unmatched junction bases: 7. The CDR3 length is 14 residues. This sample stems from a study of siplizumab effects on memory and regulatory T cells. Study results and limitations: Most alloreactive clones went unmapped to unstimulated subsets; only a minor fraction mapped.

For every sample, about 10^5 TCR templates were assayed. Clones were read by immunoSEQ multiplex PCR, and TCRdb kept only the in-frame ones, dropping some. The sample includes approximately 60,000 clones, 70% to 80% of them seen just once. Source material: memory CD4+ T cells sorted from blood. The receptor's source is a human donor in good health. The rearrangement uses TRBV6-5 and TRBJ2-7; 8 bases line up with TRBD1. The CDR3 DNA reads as TGTGCCAGCAGGAGGGGACAGGCTAGCTACGAGCAGTACTTC. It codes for CASRRGQASYEQYF.